Below, 8 T cell receptor beta chains from the same sample are listed, as sequenced in a study of lymphopenia after photon versus proton radiotherapy. Sequenced by immunoSEQ multiplex PCR; TCRdb stores in-frame clones only, minus some. The repertoire holds approximately 35,000 clones, with 90% as singletons. Sequencing used peripheral blood, obtained from a patient treated with photon-based radiotherapy. All receptors come from a woman aged 45-60 years with pancreatic cancer.

The genes are TRBV15 and TRBJ2-2; a possible D gene is TRBD2 (5 bases). The CDR3 has 16 amino acids. Germline CDR1 reads LNHNV; CDR2 reads YYDKDF (reference sequence). The germline V and J ends were trimmed by 0 bases and 2 bases, with 10 bases remaining between them. CDR3 protein: CATSREVSANTGELFF. In nucleotides, the CDR3 is TGTGCCACCAGCAGAGAGGTTAGCGCTAACACCGGGGAGCTGTTTTTT.

This clone was seen a single time. The V and J genes are TRBV19 and TRBJ1-1; no definite D call. The V gene's germline CDR1 is LNHDA and CDR2 SQIVND (reference sequence). Trimming shortened V by 6 bases and J by 0 bases, and 11 bases separated the two germline ends. This CDR3 is 14 amino acids long. For the CDR3, the DNA is TGTGCCAGTAGCCCGTCCCTCATGAACACTGAAGCTTTCTTT. Translated: CASSPSLMNTEAFF.

V usage is TRBV6-1 and J usage is TRBJ2-3; D assignment may be TRBD1 or TRBD2 (5 bases each). The germline V and J ends were trimmed by 8 bases and 0 bases, with 12 bases remaining between them. This CDR3 spans 14 amino acids. Germline CDR1 MNHNS, CDR2 SASEGT. CDR3 sequence reads: CASDRDRSTDTQYF. As DNA, the CDR3 is TGTGCCAGCGACCGGGACCGCAGCACAGATACGCAGTATTTT.

V is TRBV5-1 and J is TRBJ2-1; 9 nucleotides line up with TRBD2. The CDR3 is made up of 19 amino acids. The germline V gene has CDR1 SGHRS and CDR2 YFSETQ. Trimming removed 4 bases from V and 3 bases from J; junction bases left unmatched: 17. In DNA form, the CDR3 reads TGCGCCAGCAGCCCACGCCCTAGGGTAGCGGGAGATATCTACAATGAGCAGTTCTTC. This sequence encodes CASSPRPRVAGDIYNEQFF.

The chain couples TRBV18 to TRBJ2-3, with D possibly matching TRBD1 (5 bases). The CDR3 is 14 amino acids. Germline assignment: CDR1 KGHSH and CDR2 LQKENI. The germline V and J ends were trimmed by 3 bases and 1 base, with 8 bases remaining between them. This CDR3 is CASSPPTGTDTQYF. CDR3 DNA sequence: TGTGCCAGCTCACCCCCGACAGGCACAGATACGCAGTATTTT.

The V gene is TRBV14, the J gene TRBJ2-5, with 7 bases lining up with TRBD2. CDR3 size: 15 residues. The V segment lost 5 bases and the J segment 4 bases; nucleotides outside the gene matches: 10. Germline V gene data show CDR1 as SGHDN and CDR2 as FVKESK. The CDR3 protein is CASSDRRDYRETQYF. CDR3 nucleotides: TGTGCCAGCAGCGATCGCCGGGACTACCGAGAGACCCAGTACTTC.

The chain is built from TRBV27 and TRBJ1-1, with D perhaps matching TRBD1 (5 bases). The V gene's germline CDR1 is MNHEY and CDR2 SMNVEV (reference sequence). CDR3 length: 14 amino acids. The V end was cut by 6 bases, the J end by 6 bases, with 17 bases between. The CDR3 reads CASSRRRGTSEAFF. The CDR3 DNA follows: TGTGCCAGCAGCAGGAGGAGGGGCACCTCTGAAGCTTTCTTT.

The chain couples TRBV25-1 to TRBJ2-7; weak D call: TRBD1 (6 bases). V was cut by 3 bases and J by 2 bases, with 11 bases left in between. Germline assignment: CDR1 MGHDK and CDR2 SYGVNS. The CDR3 has 14 residues. For the CDR3, the DNA is TGTGCCAGCAGTGAGCAGGGGACGGCCTACGAGCAGTACTTC. This sequence encodes CASSEQGTAYEQYF.